The clone carrying this T cell receptor beta chain has a handful of counts. The antigen is not known. The data stem from a study of identical twins. General study points: For zero-insertion analyses, partial confounding could come from invariant MAIT and iNKT cells.

The CDR3 covers 12 residues. CDR1 is DFQATT, CDR2 SNEGSKA, per germline (reference sequence). V shed 3 bases and J shed 7 bases, with 9 bases lying between them. Each CDR3 protein is one row after TCRdb ran MiXCR on the 5' RACE reads. The data contain 540,000 or so distinct CDR3 sequences, under 25% of them singletons. This sample was also put to use in a study of yellow fever vaccine responses in identical twins.

The clonotype originates from a woman between 18 and 29 years old in good health. The rearrangement joins TRBV20-1 to TRBJ1-4; possible D gene TRBD1, 5 bases. Sample: CD4+ T cells sorted from blood. The chain's CDR3 is CSASQGGEKLFF. In DNA form, the CDR3 reads TGCAGTGCTAGCCAGGGTGGTGAAAAACTGTTTTTT.